The 9 T cell receptor beta chains below were found in one sample sequenced in a study of type 1 and type 2 diabetes patients. The PCR template was genomic DNA. The TCR beta CDR3 region was amplified using 30 forward and 13 reverse primers. A single record per CDR3 protein comes from TCRdb applying MiXCR to the multiplex PCR reads. The profile covers approximately 260,000 distinct CDR3 sequences, with around 47% appearing a single time and roughly 13% taken by the ten largest. The sequenced material came from peripheral blood mononuclear cells (PBMCs). These receptors were taken from a man between 18 and 35 years old with type 2 diabetes.

This clonotype has just a few counts. The gene calls are TRBV10-3 and TRBJ2-6, with D possibly called TRBD1 or TRBD2 (5 bases each). The CDR3 contains 16 residues. The V gene's germline CDR1 is ENHRY and CDR2 SYGVKD. V shed 2 bases and J shed 1 base, with 9 bases lying between them. As DNA, the CDR3 is TGTGCCATCAGTGAGGGGACCCCATCTGGGGCCAACGTCCTGACTTTC. This encodes CAISEGTPSGANVLTF.

This clonotype came up a few times. The V and J genes are TRBV7-9 and TRBJ2-7; D is unresolved. V lost 4 bases, J lost 2 bases, and 6 bases lay in between. Per the germline V gene, CDR1 is SEHNR and CDR2 is FQNEAQ (reference sequence). The length of the CDR3 is 12 residues. CDR3 loop: CASSSEPYEQYF. The CDR3, as DNA: TGTGCCAGCAGCTCCGAACCCTACGAGCAGTACTTC.

This clonotype appeared many times. One junction end disagrees with the germline gene, perhaps due to a read error. This chain joins TRBV19 and TRBJ1-1; D is possibly TRBD1 (6 bases). This CDR3 has 13 amino acids. Germline V gene sequence: CDR1 LNHDA, CDR2 SQIVND (reference sequence). The CDR3 protein is CASRQGVKTEAFF. The CDR3 nucleotides read TGTGCCAGTAGACAGGGAGTGAAGACTGAAGCTTTCTTT.

This clonotype was recorded a few times. V gene TRBV2 combines with J gene TRBJ2-1; D possibly corresponds to TRBD2 (6 bases). Trimming stripped 11 bases from V and 4 bases from J, with 12 bases between. CDR3 size: 12 residues. Germline V gives CDR1 SNHLY, CDR2 FYNNEI. CDR3 amino acids: CAGSAGYNEQFF. The CDR3 nucleotides read TGTGCCGGCTCGGCGGGGTACAATGAGCAGTTCTTC.

The chain links TRBV5-1 to TRBJ1-2; 7 bases map to TRBD1. CDR1 is SGHRS and CDR2 is YFSETQ in the germline V gene. The CDR3 runs to 14 residues. V gave up 4 bases and J gave up 8 bases; unmatched junction bases: 11. CDR3 protein: CASSDSTGWGGYTF. The CDR3 coding sequence is TGCGCCAGCAGCGATTCGACAGGGTGGGGGGGCTACACCTTC.

The V call is TRBV6-6, the J call TRBJ1-1; 11 bases are a match to TRBD1. The germline CDR1 and CDR2 sequences are MNHNY and SVGAGI (reference sequence). V gave up 2 bases and J gave up 6 bases; unmatched junction bases: 5. The CDR3 has 15 residues. CDR3 amino acids: CASSYLGQGAAEAFF. CDR3 DNA: TGTGCCAGCAGTTACCTCGGACAGGGGGCCGCTGAAGCTTTCTTT.

This clonotype was found once. The chain couples TRBV5-1 to TRBJ2-3; no definite D call. The V end lost 7 bases, the J end lost 2 bases, and 8 bases lay between the germline ends. This CDR3 comprises 12 residues. The germline V gene has CDR1 SGHRS and CDR2 YFSETQ. The CDR3 DNA sequence: TGCGCCAGCGGTGCGGACACAGATACGCAGTATTTT. Translated: CASGADTDTQYF.

Concerning this clonotype: One end of the junction fails to match germline, which may point to a read error. This chain links TRBV7-6 with TRBJ1-1; no definite D call. The CDR3 length is 14 residues. Germline CDR1 reads SGHVS; CDR2 reads FNYEAQ. The CDR3 sequence: CASSLNVLNTEASF. CDR3 nucleotide sequence: TGTGCCAGCAGCTTAAACGTTTTGAACACTGAAGCTTCCTTT.

Details on this clonotype: At one end, the junction sequence differs from germline, possibly due to a read error. The chain uses TRBV6-6 and TRBJ2-7; 7 nucleotides match TRBD2. There are 13 residues in the CDR3. Germline V gives CDR1 MNHNY, CDR2 SVGAGI (reference sequence). CDR3 loop: CASSLDWSGTWDF. DNA for the CDR3: TGTGCCAGCAGTCTGGACTGGAGCGGGACGTGGGACTTC.